This TCR beta chain derives from a study of shared clonotypes between healthy human individuals. Whole-study results and caveats: Non-shared clonotypes were found to have lower generation probabilities than the clonotypes that were shared by all four of the sorted-subset donors.

Every immunoSEQ plate was one replicate of a subset's evenly spread DNA. In replicate PCRs of sorted subsets, roughly 200 ng DNA, approximately 30,000 T cell genomes, was used. Assay used: immunoSEQ multiplex PCR; TCRdb lists only in-frame clones, some missing. The data contain hundreds of thousands of clones, 95% of them seen just once; the ten biggest clones take up 0.11%. V gave up 7 bases and J gave up 1 base; unmatched junction bases: 13. Germline CDR1 is LNHDA and CDR2 is SQIVND (reference sequence). The CDR3 length is 17 residues. Terminally differentiated effector memory CD45RA+ cells were left out of the naive CD8 fraction, which was CD45RO-negative and positively selected for CCR7. The donors were adults (healthy and HIV-negative) with no recent acute infections or vaccinations. As to this clone: The antigen remains undetermined.

The receptor's source is a young woman in good health. The sequencing input was naive CD8+ T cells sorted from blood. V gene TRBV19 combines with J gene TRBJ1-5; 7 nucleotides align to TRBD1. CDR3 nucleotides: TGTGCCAGTACCGACAGGGACTACGCACGGAGCAATCAGCCCCAGCATTTT. It encodes CASTDRDYARSNQPQHF.